One and the same sample provided the 2 T cell receptor beta chains below, sequenced in a study of cytomegalovirus exposure and HLA in healthy donors. The PCR ran on 60 Vbeta and 13 Jbeta primers. Clones were sequenced by immunoSEQ multiplex PCR, and TCRdb holds only the in-frame ones, with some missing. Here the sample table reports 85,000 to 110,000 clones. Specimen: PBMCs. The receptor set was obtained from a man aged 40-49 years in good health and CMV-seronegative.

The chain recombines TRBV7-2 with TRBJ2-7, with a tentative D call TRBD2 (5 bases). Trimming took 3 bases from V and 0 from J, leaving 12 bases between them. Looked up from germline, CDR1 is SGHTA and CDR2 is FQGNSA. This CDR3 has 15 residues. The CDR3 protein is CASSLSLASSYEQYF. The CDR3 DNA reads as TGTGCCAGCAGCTTGAGCCTAGCCAGCTCCTACGAGCAGTACTTC.

The rearrangement links TRBV6-1 to TRBJ1-2, with 8 bases matching TRBD1. The J segment lost 0 bases and the V segment lost 2 bases, leaving 2 bases of the junction unmatched. The CDR3 sequence is 15 residues long. The V gene's germline CDR1 is MNHNS and CDR2 SASEGT. DNA of the CDR3: TGTGCCAGCAGTGAATGGACAGGGCCTAACTATGGCTACACCTTC. Translating gives CASSEWTGPNYGYTF.